This T cell receptor beta chain was captured by sequencing in a study of cytomegalovirus exposure and HLA in healthy donors. Findings and limits, study-wide: HLA alleles were associated with around 17,000 TCR beta sequences in a later analysis at 0.05 false discovery rate. It was in a later analysis that TCR association rates were seen to vary by HLA locus, highest for DRB1 and lowest for HLA-C. A link between a missense DCLRE1C variant and TCR beta V- and J-gene trimming emerged from a later analysis. In an earlier analysis, in 620 or so donors, most V segments appeared productive either ~87% or ~30% of the time.

Vbeta (60) and Jbeta (13) primers were used in the PCR. Produced via immunoSEQ multiplex PCR; TCRdb's table is partial and in-frame only. The table includes over 110,000 clones, approximately 80% detected once. Concerning this clone itself: What it binds is not known. This sample also contains other DNA sequences that code for the same CDR3.

CDR1 SGHDT and CDR2 YYEEEE come from the germline V gene. This CDR3 is 14 amino acids long. V shed 2 bases and J shed 6 bases, with 12 bases lying between them. The sequence derives from a woman aged 40 to 55 in good health and CMV-seropositive. The sample taken for sequencing was PBMCs. The chain couples TRBV5-6 to TRBJ1-5; D may be TRBD1 (6 bases). As DNA, the CDR3 is TGTGCCAGCAGCTTAGGGCAAGGGGGTCAGCCCCAGCATTTT. This translates into CASSLGQGGQPQHF.